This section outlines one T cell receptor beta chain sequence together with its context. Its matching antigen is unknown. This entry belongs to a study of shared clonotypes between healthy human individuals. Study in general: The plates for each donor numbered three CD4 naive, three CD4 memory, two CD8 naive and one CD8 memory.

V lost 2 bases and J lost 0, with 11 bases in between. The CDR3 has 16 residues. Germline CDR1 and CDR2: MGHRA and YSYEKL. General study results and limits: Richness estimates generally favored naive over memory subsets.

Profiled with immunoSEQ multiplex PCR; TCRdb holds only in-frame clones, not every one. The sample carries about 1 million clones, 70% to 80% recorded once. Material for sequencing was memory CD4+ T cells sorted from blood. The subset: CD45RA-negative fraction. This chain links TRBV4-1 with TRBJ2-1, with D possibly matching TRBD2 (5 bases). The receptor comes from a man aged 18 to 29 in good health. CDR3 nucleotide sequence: TGCGCCAGCAGCCAATTTGTCAGCGGCTCCTACAATGAGCAGTTCTTC. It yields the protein CASSQFVSGSYNEQFF.